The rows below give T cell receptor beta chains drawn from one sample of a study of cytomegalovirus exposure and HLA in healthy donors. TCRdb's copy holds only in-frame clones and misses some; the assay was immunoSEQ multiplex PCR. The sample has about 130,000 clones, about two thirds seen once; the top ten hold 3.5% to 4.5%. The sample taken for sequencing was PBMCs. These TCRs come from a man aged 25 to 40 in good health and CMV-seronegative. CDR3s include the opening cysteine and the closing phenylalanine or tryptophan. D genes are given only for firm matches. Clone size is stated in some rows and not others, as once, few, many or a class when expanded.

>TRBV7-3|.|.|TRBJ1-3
CAGRQARGNTIYF
TGTGCCGGACGACAGGCACGGGGAAACACCATATATTTT
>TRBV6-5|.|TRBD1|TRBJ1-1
CASSYSNRGLTEAFF
TGTGCCAGCAGTTACTCGAACAGGGGATTAACTGAAGCTTTCTTT
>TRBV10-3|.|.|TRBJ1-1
CAGGREGTEAFF
TGTGCCGGCGGGCGTGAGGGCACTGAAGCTTTCTTT
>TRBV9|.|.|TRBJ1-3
CASSVDWESSGNTIYF
TGTGCCAGCAGCGTAGATTGGGAGAGCTCTGGAAACACCATATATTTT
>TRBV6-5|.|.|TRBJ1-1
CASSYDGRGGGTEAFF
TGTGCCAGCAGTTACGATGGCAGGGGTGGCGGCACTGAAGCTTTCTTT
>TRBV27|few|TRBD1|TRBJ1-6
CASSPRQGVNSPLHF
TGTGCCAGCAGCCCACGACAGGGGGTAAATTCACCCCTCCACTTT
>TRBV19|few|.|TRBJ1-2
CASSMGFWGYTF
TGTGCCAGTAGTATGGGCTTCTGGGGCTACACCTTC
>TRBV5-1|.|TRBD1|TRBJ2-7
CASSGLVGGQGGHEQYF
TGCGCCAGCAGTGGGCTGGTCGGGGGACAGGGGGGTCACGAGCAGTACTTC
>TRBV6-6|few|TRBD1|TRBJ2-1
CASSPKGGQYNEQFF
TGTGCCAGCAGTCCCAAAGGGGGCCAATACAATGAGCAGTTCTTC
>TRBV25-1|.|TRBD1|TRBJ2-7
CASSRQGYEQYF
TGTGCCAGCAGCAGACAGGGCTACGAGCAGTACTTC
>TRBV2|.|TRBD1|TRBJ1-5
CASSEEGAGNQPQHF
TGTGCCAGCAGTGAAGAGGGGGCGGGCAATCAGCCCCAGCATTTT
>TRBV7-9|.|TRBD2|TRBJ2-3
CASSLTGTSGTDTQYF
TGTGCCAGCAGCTTAACCGGGACTAGCGGCACAGATACGCAGTATTTT
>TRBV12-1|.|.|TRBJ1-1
CASSFVRQGRDTEAFF
TGTGCCAGCAGCTTCGTGCGACAGGGAAGGGACACTGAAGCTTTCTTT
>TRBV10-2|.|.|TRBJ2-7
CASSDRGRYEQYF
TGCGCCAGCAGTGACAGGGGGAGGTACGAGCAGTACTTC
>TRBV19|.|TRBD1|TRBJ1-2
CATGQDTDYTF
TGTGCCACCGGACAGGACACGGATTACACCTTC
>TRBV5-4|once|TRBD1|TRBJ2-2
CASSSGQGLTGELFF
TGTGCCAGCAGCTCGGGACAGGGACTGACCGGGGAGCTGTTTTTT
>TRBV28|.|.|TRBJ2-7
CASSPYDRGEQYF
TGTGCCAGCAGCCCCTATGACCGGGGCGAGCAGTACTTC
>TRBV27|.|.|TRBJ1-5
CASGGGNQPQHF
TGTGCCAGTGGGGGGGGGAATCAGCCCCAGCATTTT
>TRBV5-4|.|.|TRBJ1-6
CASSLDSRSYNSPLHF
TGTGCCAGCAGCTTGGACAGCCGCTCCTATAATTCACCCCTCCACTTT
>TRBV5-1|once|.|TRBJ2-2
CASSLDRGAGPGELFF
TGCGCCAGCAGCTTGGATCGGGGGGCAGGACCCGGGGAGCTGTTTTTT
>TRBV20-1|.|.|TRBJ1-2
CSASRSNGYTF
TGCAGTGCTAGTCGGTCTAACGGCTACACCTTC
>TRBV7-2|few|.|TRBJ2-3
CASSKQVTDTQYF
TGTGCCAGCAGCAAACAGGTGACAGATACGCAGTATTTT
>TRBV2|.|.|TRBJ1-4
CASSSLGGNEKLFF
TGTGCCAGCAGCTCATTGGGAGGTAATGAAAAACTGTTTTTT
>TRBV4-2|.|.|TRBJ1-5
CASSQGGYSNQPQHF
TGTGCCAGCAGCCAAGGCGGGTATAGCAATCAGCCCCAGCATTTT
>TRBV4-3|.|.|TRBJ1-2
CASSQDVNKKISYGYTF
TGCGCCAGCAGCCAAGATGTCAACAAGAAAATAAGCTATGGCTACACCTTC
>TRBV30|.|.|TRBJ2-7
CAWSGEGQYF
TGTGCCTGGAGTGGAGAGGGGCAGTACTTC
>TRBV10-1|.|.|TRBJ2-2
CASTPNQGRNTGELFF
TGCGCCAGCACCCCGAACCAGGGGAGAAACACCGGGGAGCTGTTTTTT
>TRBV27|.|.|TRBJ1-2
CASSFDRSDGYTF
TGTGCCAGCAGTTTCGACAGGTCCGATGGCTACACCTTC
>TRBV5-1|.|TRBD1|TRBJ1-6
CASREPRTGQSDSPLHF
TGCGCCAGCAGAGAACCCCGGACAGGGCAGTCCGATTCACCCCTCCACTTT
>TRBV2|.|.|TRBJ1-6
CASSVRQYNSPLHF
TGTGCCAGCAGTGTACGACAGTATAATTCACCCCTCCACTTT
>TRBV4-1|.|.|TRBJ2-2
CASSHLSPGELFF
TGTGCCAGCAGCCACTTATCCCCCGGGGAGCTGTTTTTT
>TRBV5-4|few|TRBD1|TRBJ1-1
CASSWRGWGQMNTEAFF
TGTGCCAGCAGCTGGAGGGGTTGGGGACAGATGAACACTGAAGCTTTCTTT
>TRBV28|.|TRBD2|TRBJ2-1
CASSLSPGRGENNEQFF
TGTGCCAGCAGTTTGTCCCCCGGGCGGGGGGAGAACAATGAGCAGTTCTTC
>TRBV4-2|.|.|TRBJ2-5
CASSVGRQETQYF
TGTGCCAGCAGCGTGGGGCGCCAAGAGACCCAGTACTTC
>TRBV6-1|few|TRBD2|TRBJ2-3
CASSETSGGTDTQYF
TGTGCCAGCAGTGAGACTAGCGGGGGGACAGATACGCAGTATTTT
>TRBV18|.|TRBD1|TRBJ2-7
CASRPSGQGAEQYF
TGTGCCAGCCGACCTTCGGGACAGGGGGCGGAGCAGTACTTC
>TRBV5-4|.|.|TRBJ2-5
CASSHRGIQETQYF
TGTGCCAGCAGCCATAGGGGAATACAAGAGACCCAGTACTTC
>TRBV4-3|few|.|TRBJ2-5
CASSQDRSGGPQETQYF
TGCGCCAGCAGCCAAGACAGGTCCGGGGGTCCCCAAGAGACCCAGTACTTC
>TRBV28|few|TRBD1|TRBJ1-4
CASSRKLQGATEKLFF
TGTGCCAGCAGTCGCAAACTACAGGGGGCTACTGAAAAACTGTTTTTT
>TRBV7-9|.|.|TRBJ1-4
CASSIGGGGDEKLFF
TGTGCCAGCAGCATCGGGGGGGGCGGTGATGAAAAACTGTTTTTT
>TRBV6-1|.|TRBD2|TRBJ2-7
CASTPGGRHEEQYF
TGTGCCAGCACGCCGGGGGGGCGGCATGAGGAGCAGTACTTC
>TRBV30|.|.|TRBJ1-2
CAWSEGGGYTF
TGTGCCTGGAGTGAGGGAGGTGGCTACACCTTC
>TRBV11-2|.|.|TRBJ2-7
CASRGLRERSSYEQYF
TGTGCCAGCAGGGGACTTAGAGAACGGAGCTCCTACGAGCAGTACTTC
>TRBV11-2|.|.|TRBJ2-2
CATRMRIGELFF
TGTGCAACACGGATGAGGATCGGGGAGCTGTTTTTT
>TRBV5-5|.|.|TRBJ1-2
CASSLAGFRGYTF
TGTGCCAGCAGCTTGGCGGGGTTTCGGGGCTACACCTTC
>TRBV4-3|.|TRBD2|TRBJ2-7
CASSLAGTYEQYF
TGCGCCAGCAGCCTAGCGGGAACCTACGAGCAGTACTTC
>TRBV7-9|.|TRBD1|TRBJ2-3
CASSSRTGPDTQYF
TGTGCCAGCAGCTCCCGGACAGGCCCTGATACGCAGTATTTT
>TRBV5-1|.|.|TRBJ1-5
CASINRDTMLYNQPQHF
TGCGCCAGCATCAACCGGGACACGATGTTATACAATCAGCCCCAGCATTTT
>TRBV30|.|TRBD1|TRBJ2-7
CAWSVPGQGRSGNEQYF
TGTGCCTGGAGTGTCCCGGGACAGGGACGCTCTGGGAACGAGCAGTACTTC
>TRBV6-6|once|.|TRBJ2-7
CASRPLDLSYEQYF
TGTGCCAGCAGACCCCTAGATCTGTCCTACGAGCAGTACTTC
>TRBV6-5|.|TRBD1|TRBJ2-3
CASSRTGVTDTQYF
TGTGCCAGCAGTCGGACAGGGGTGACAGATACGCAGTATTTT
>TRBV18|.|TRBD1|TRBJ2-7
CASSPMGTGIPYEQYF
TGTGCCAGCTCACCCATGGGGACAGGGATCCCCTACGAGCAGTACTTC
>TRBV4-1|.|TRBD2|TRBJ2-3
CASSQDGGGTVADTQYF
TGCGCCAGCAGCCAAGATGGGGGGGGGACGGTTGCAGATACGCAGTATTTT
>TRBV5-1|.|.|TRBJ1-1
CASSRGDTLGTEAFF
TGCGCCAGCAGCCGGGGGGACACCCTGGGAACTGAAGCTTTCTTT